This T cell receptor (beta chain) was retrieved from a study of identical twins listed by TCRdb under 2016. Background on the whole study: To test whether fetal clonotypes persist, this study deep-sequenced TCR alpha and beta repertoires from monozygotic twins, from unrelated adults of various ages, and from cord blood. To rule out contamination, replicate twin experiments were performed at different times with different library preparation protocols.

Paper-wide results and their limitations: Compared with coincidental sharing between unrelated individuals, an excess of low generation-probability sequences was observed among out-of-frame TCR alpha sequences shared between twins. In monozygotic twins, out-of-frame TCR alpha sharing was systematically underestimated by recombination models, although the models agreed with sharing between unrelated individuals. A weaker excess of twin sharing was found in beta out-of-frame sequences because the signal-to-noise ratio was lowered by fewer shared sequences. Abundant cord blood beta clonotypes had fewer insertions, young adult naive repertoires showed a similar but weaker trend, and memory repertoires showed no such trend. Because the same donors could not be followed over many years, the conclusions depended on cross-sectional statistical analysis. Invariant T cells such as MAIT and iNKT could partly confound zero-insertion analyses, though diverse VJ usage argued against this for most clonotypes.

All donors were healthy Caucasians. The twin cohort comprised three pairs of female monozygotic twins, all aged roughly 18 to 29 years. Miltenyi CD45RO+ enrichment and human naive T-cell isolation kits were used to isolate memory (CD45RO+) and naive T cells from PBMC. A note on this clonotype: Its specific antigen is unknown. Base qualities are missing; no much larger clone stands one base away.

Per the germline V gene (reference sequence), LNHDA is the CDR1 and SQIVND is the CDR2. Taken from cysteine to phenylalanine, the CDR3 has 14 residues. Only the CDR3 region is kept as DNA, spanning 42 bases read in frame from base 1. V is cut by 4 bases and J by 7 bases, and the space between the germline ends is 14 bases. Preparation of the library involved 5' RACE. For sequencing, an Illumina HiSeq 2000 was employed. A universal primer binding site was introduced by template switching, and a unique molecular identifier was present in the final cDNA, enabling accurate counting of TCR cDNA molecules. Specific primers in the conserved constant-segment region were used to synthesize first-strand cDNA for the TCR alpha and beta chains. Each cDNA library was double barcoded, with a SMART-Mk sample barcode plus Illumina barcodes, to control for contamination. TruSeq adapter sequences and Illumina sample barcodes were added in two successive PCR steps. The Illumina HiSeq platform was used with custom primers to sequence TCR alpha and beta cDNA libraries. The study's own analysis went as follows. Unique molecular identifiers were extracted from raw reads with MiGEC, and CDR3 positions were determined with MiXCR. For each individual, recombination models were inferred using an EM algorithm with the repgenHMM and IGoR tools. Shared clonotypes were analyzed with the tcR package in R, and sharing was normalized by the product of cloneset sizes. To study raw recombination without the effects of thymic and clonal selection, out-of-frame nonproductive sequences were analyzed. The public reads were reprocessed in TCRdb via fastp at Q25 and MiXCR, keeping in-frame beta chains. Rows merge per CDR3 protein into single entries with the most common DNA and genes. None of the V and J calls come from the authors' own analysis; TCRdb made them. This sample lists some 20,000 distinct CDR3 sequences; just under 70% were detected once. The leading ten clones occupy over 4.5% of the sample.

The chain links TRBV19 with TRBJ2-1; the D gene could be either TRBD1 or TRBD2, each agreeing at 5 bases. The TCR comes from a woman between 18 and 29 years old in good health. This table probably holds off-target reads from a library built for another chain. Sequenced: memory (CD45RO+) T cells sorted from blood. This specimen's cell subset or site label, per the study, means: CD45RO+ enriched T cells. The CDR3 sequence is CASSKLGVGNEQFF. The DNA sequence is given as TGTGCCAGTAGTAAACTAGGGGTGGGGAATGAGCAGTTCTTC.